These 16 T cell receptor beta chains were all obtained from the same sample, sequenced in a study of CD8 T cells in Susac syndrome. The RNA input was roughly 0.45 to 1 ug, and it was reverse transcribed with random hexamers. Each CDR3 protein is one row after TCRdb ran MiXCR on the immunoSEQ multiplex PCR reads. The sample yields some 250,000 distinct CDR3 sequences, almost 97% seen once. The sequenced sample consisted of CD4+ T cells from PBMCs. Source of these receptors: a human donor with Susac syndrome.

As to this clonotype: The germline gene is not matched at one end of the junction; a read error may be the cause. The chain recombines TRBV7-7 with TRBJ2-2, with 8 bases lining up with TRBD2. The CDR3 has 16 amino acids. CDR1 is SSHAT and CDR2 is FNYEAQ in the germline V gene (reference sequence). The CDR3 region has the DNA TGTGCTAGCAGCCCGGCGGGGGGCGCGGGCACCGGGGAGCTGTTTTTT. It specifies CASSPAGGAGTGELFF. The full variable domain, with the rest looked up from reference TRBV7-7 and TRBJ2-2, is GAGVSQSPRYKVTKRGQDVTLRCDPISSHATLYWYQQALGQGPEFLTYFNYEAQPDKSGLPSDRFSAERPEGSISTLTIQRTEQRDSAMYRCASSPAGGAGTGELFFGEGSRLTVL.

In DNA form, the CDR3 reads TGTGCCAGCAGTGAAAGGAGGATCTCTGGAAACACCATATATTTT. This encodes CASSERRISGNTIYF. This chain uses TRBV2 with TRBJ1-3; D remains unclear. The CDR3 is 15 amino acids. The V and J ends lost 2 bases and 0 bases respectively, with 8 bases between them. CDR1 SNHLY and CDR2 FYNNEI come from the germline V gene.

This chain links TRBV7-8 with TRBJ2-5; 7 bases are shared with TRBD2. Looked up from germline, CDR1 is SGHVS and CDR2 is FQNEAQ. CDR3 size: 16 residues. The V gene end was trimmed by 4 bases and the J gene end by 3 bases; junction bases not matched to a gene: 11. As DNA, the CDR3 is TGTGCCAGCAGCTCGTCTGGGATGGCGGGAGAAGAGACCCAGTACTTC. Its translation: CASSSSGMAGEETQYF. Together with reference TRBV7-8 and TRBJ2-5, the CDR3 gives the full variable domain: GAGVSQSPRYKVAKRGQDVALRCDPISGHVSLFWYQQALGQGPEFLTYFQNEAQLDKSGLPSDRFFAERPEGSVSTLKIQRTQQEDSAVYLCASSSSGMAGEETQYFGPGTRLLVL.

V usage is TRBV2 and J usage is TRBJ2-7, with 7 bases matching TRBD1. The junction had 4 bases not matched to a gene; V was cut back by 6 bases and J by 2 bases. The CDR3 totals 13 residues. The germline V gene has CDR1 SNHLY and CDR2 FYNNEI. The CDR3 DNA follows: TGTGCCAGCAGAATGGGACAGCCCTACGAGCAGTACTTC. It yields the protein CASRMGQPYEQYF.

The rearrangement joins TRBV30 to TRBJ2-2; 10 positions agree with TRBD2. This CDR3 contains 16 residues. Trimming removed 0 bases from V and 7 bases from J; junction bases left unmatched: 8. Germline values: CDR1 GTSNPN, CDR2 SVGIG (reference sequence). In DNA form, the CDR3 reads TGTGCCTGGAGTGTATTCACTAGCGGGACTATCGGGGAGCTGTTTTTT. Translation gives CAWSVFTSGTIGELFF. The whole variable domain, remainder taken from reference TRBV30 and TRBJ2-2, is SQTIHQWPATLVQPVGSPLSLECTVEGTSNPNLYWYRQAAGRGLQLLFYSVGIGQISSEVPQNLSASRPQDRQFILSSKKLLLSDSGFYLCAWSVFTSGTIGELFFGEGSRLTVL.

The V call is TRBV13, the J call TRBJ2-7; 7 bases match TRBD1. J was trimmed by 2 bases and V by 5 bases; bases with no gene match: 3. This CDR3 is 13 amino acids long. From germline, CDR1 is PRHDT and CDR2 FYEKMQ (reference sequence). Here the CDR3 DNA reads TGTGCCAGCAGCGTTACAGGGGCCTACGAGCAGTACTTC. This codes for CASSVTGAYEQYF. Full variable domain (missing parts from reference TRBV13 and TRBJ2-7): AAGVIQSPRHLIKEKRETATLKCYPIPRHDTVYWYQQGPGQDPQFLISFYEKMQSDKGSIPDRFSAQQFSDYHSELNMSSLELGDSALYFCASSVTGAYEQYFGPGTRLTVT.

The V and J genes are TRBV4-2 and TRBJ2-3; no clear D gene. Germline loops: CDR1 LGHNA, CDR2 YNFKEQ. V dropped 1 base and J dropped 10 bases, with 15 bases sitting between them. The CDR3 spans 14 residues. The CDR3 reads CASSQVDTVLAQYF. CDR3 coding DNA: TGTGCCAGCAGCCAAGTAGACACCGTGCTCGCGCAGTATTTT.

This chain links TRBV11-2 with TRBJ2-1, with D possibly being TRBD1 (5 bases). The CDR3 is 15 residues long. CDR1 is SGHAT, CDR2 FQNNGV, per germline. The ends were cut back, 5 bases at V and 8 bases at J, with 19 bases in the middle. In DNA, the CDR3 is TGTGCCAGCAGCCCCTTCCCTGGCACAGGTGATGAGCAGTTCTTC. Amino acid sequence: CASSPFPGTGDEQFF.

This clonotype was found a few times. This sequence joins TRBV28 and TRBJ1-2; no definite D call. Germline V gives CDR1 MDHEN, CDR2 SYDVKM. The CDR3 contains 13 residues. The ends were cut back, 3 bases at V and 5 bases at J, with 10 bases in the middle. CDR3 sequence (DNA): TGTGCCAGCAGTTTGGATCCTTCTTATGGCTACACCTTC. Translated, it gives CASSLDPSYGYTF.

CDR3 in DNA: TGTGCCACCAGTGATTCTGCATTTCTGGGTGAGCAGTTCTTC. This sequence encodes CATSDSAFLGEQFF. The V and J genes are TRBV24-1 and TRBJ2-1, with D uncertain. Germline V lookup: CDR1 KGHDR, CDR2 SFDVKD. Trimming stripped 2 bases from V and 9 bases from J, with 13 bases between. The CDR3 has 14 amino acids.

V is TRBV12-3 or TRBV12-4 and J is TRBJ1-3; maybe TRBD1 (6 bases). V was pared by 6 bases and J by 4 bases, with 10 bases between. The CDR3 totals 13 residues. DNA of the CDR3: TGTGCCAGCAGGGACAGCCTAGGAAACACCATATATTTT. Translating gives CASRDSLGNTIYF.

This chain uses TRBV20-1 with TRBJ1-4; tentatively, D is TRBD1 (6 bases). The CDR3 is 14 residues long. Trimming took 3 bases from V and 0 from J, leaving 8 bases between them. Germline V gives CDR1 DFQATT, CDR2 SNEGSKA (reference sequence). CDR3 sequence reads: CSARWTATNEKLFF. CDR3 nucleotides: TGCAGTGCTAGGTGGACAGCAACTAATGAAAAACTGTTTTTT.

CDR3 sequence reads: CASSFQGASYEQYF. CDR3 sequence (DNA): TGTGCCAGCAGTTTCCAGGGGGCTTCCTACGAGCAGTACTTC. The chain has TRBV28 and TRBJ2-7; 8 bases agree with TRBD1. This CDR3 has 14 residues. Per germline, CDR1 MDHEN and CDR2 SYDVKM. Trimming at V came to 3 bases and at J to 1 base, leaving 2 bases not matched to a gene.

The CDR3 DNA follows: TGTGCCAGCGGACGTTCGGGATCGGTGACTGAAGCTTTCTTT. This encodes CASGRSGSVTEAFF. J is TRBJ1-1 and V is TRBV9; D is uncertain. There are 14 residues in the CDR3. Germline loops: CDR1 SGDLS, CDR2 YYNGEE. With 7 bases removed from V and 5 bases from J, the gap between germline ends came to 18 bases.

The table lists this clonotype with a few counts. The chain uses TRBV29-1 and TRBJ2-5, with 13 bases matching TRBD2. This CDR3 is built from 14 residues. From germline, CDR1 is SQVTM and CDR2 ANQGSEA. Losses at the gene ends were 6 bases for V and 3 bases for J; bases not matched to a gene: 4. DNA of the CDR3: TGCAGCGTGCTGGGACTAGCGGGAAAAGAGACCCAGTACTTC. This sequence encodes CSVLGLAGKETQYF.

The chain has TRBV7-3 and TRBJ2-3; possible D gene TRBD1, 5 bases. This CDR3 is 15 amino acids long. Germline loops: CDR1 SGHTA, CDR2 FQGTGA. V lost 2 bases, J lost 0 bases, and 9 bases lay in between. The CDR3 here is CASSLAQASTDTQYF. The CDR3 coding sequence is TGTGCCAGCAGCTTAGCACAGGCGAGCACAGATACGCAGTATTTT.